This T cell receptor beta chain was observed in a study of T cell responses to AZD1222 COVID-19 vaccine. CDR1 is MNHEY and CDR2 is SMNVEV in the germline V gene (reference sequence). This CDR3 is 13 amino acids long. The ends lost 5 bases at V and 9 bases at J; junction bases unmatched: 6. Study-level points and caveats: The number of AZD1222 recipients seropositive at baseline was only five to seven. White British people made up most donors, females outnumbered males, and clonal diversity was possibly underestimated.

Some clones are missing from TCRdb's copy, which holds only in-frame ones; the method was immunoSEQ multiplex PCR. Of around 130,000 clones in the sample, approximately 86% were seen once. Of note for this clone: The antigen is undetermined.

Sequences were derived from peripheral blood, sampled on day 0 of AZD1222 vaccination. The chain has TRBV27 and TRBJ2-1, with TRBD1 matching 8 bases. The sequence was obtained from an adult in good health. In DNA form, the CDR3 reads TGTGCCAGCAGTCCAGGGGGCTTAGGTGAGCAGTTCTTC. It encodes CASSPGGLGEQFF.